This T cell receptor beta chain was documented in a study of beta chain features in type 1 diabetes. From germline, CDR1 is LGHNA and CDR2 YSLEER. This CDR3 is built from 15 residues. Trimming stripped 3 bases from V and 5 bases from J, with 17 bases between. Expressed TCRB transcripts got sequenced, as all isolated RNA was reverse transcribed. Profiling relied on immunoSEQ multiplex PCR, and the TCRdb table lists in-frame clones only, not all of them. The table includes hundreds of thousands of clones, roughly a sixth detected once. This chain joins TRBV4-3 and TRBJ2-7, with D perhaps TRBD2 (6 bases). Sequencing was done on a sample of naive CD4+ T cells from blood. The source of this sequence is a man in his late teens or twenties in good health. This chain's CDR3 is CASSHRGRGPDEQYF. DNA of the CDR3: TGCGCCAGCAGCCACCGCGGGCGGGGTCCCGACGAGCAGTACTTC.